This T cell receptor beta chain was profiled in a study of shared clonotypes between healthy human individuals (dated by TCRdb to about 2020). Some background on the complete study: The cohort comprised two women and a few men aged 18 to 49 years. Leukapheresis yielded between about 0.8 and 8.9 billion PBMCs per donor. The study deeply sequenced blood TCR repertoires of five healthy adults to estimate repertoire size and the extent of clonotype sharing between individuals. Per donor, three plates each were used for CD4 naive and CD4 memory, two for CD8 naive, and one for CD8 memory. Libraries were prepared and TCR repertoires were sequenced by different laboratories using diverse techniques, in order to increase sequencing depth and limit assay-specific biases.

The donors were healthy, HIV-negative adults with no recently reported acute infections or vaccinations. All donors were Caucasian adults living in Nashville, Tennessee, USA. CD4+ T cells were enriched by magnetic negative selection; naive cells were then positively selected on CD45RA, and the negative fraction formed the memory subset. Blood was obtained by leukapheresis, after which PBMCs were separated by Ficoll-Histopaque density gradient centrifugation and cryopreserved in liquid nitrogen vapor phase. Analytical flow cytometry was used to check the purity and quantity of each magnetically sorted T cell population. Each sorted fraction had its genomic DNA isolated and then quantified by UV absorbance on a Nanodrop 2000c. Using the deep immunoSEQ assay, multiplex PCR amplified TCR CDR3 regions from genomic DNA. Extracted genomic DNA from each cell subset was spread evenly across all wells of several immunoSEQ 96-well plates, with each plate serving as a replicate. For sorted subsets, 200 to 250 ng of genomic DNA, equivalent to 25,000 to 35,000 T cell genomes, went into each replicate PCR. The purified libraries were quantified using a Qubit 3.0 fluorometer, sized with a Bioanalyzer 2100, and then quantified again using the KAPA Library Quantification kit. Every immunoSEQ 96-well plate was sequenced on a dedicated single-read 150-cycle Illumina NextSeq 550 flow cell. The source study handled its data this way. The immunoSEQ output contained only junctional sequences without quality scores, so filtering could not match that applied to full-length reads. Sequences were annotated with PyIR, a Python wrapper for IgBLAST v1.9, and V/J genes and CDR3 were assigned using IMGT germline references. Reads were filtered out if the reads had weak V/J assignments (E-value above 1e-6), no CDR3, stop codons, out-of-frame junctions, or ambiguous translated residues. V3J clonotypes were defined as sequences sharing the same inferred V gene, J gene, and CDR3 amino acid sequence. The percentage overlap between two repertoires was calculated by dividing the number of shared unique clonotypes by the size of the smaller repertoire. Richness of each repertoire was evaluated using RTK rarefaction, the Chao1 estimator, and Recon v2.1 estimates of unobserved clonotypes. Generation probabilities were computed with OLGA for all TCRbeta clonotypes obtained by the gDNA method from several donors. Entries here come from immuneACCESS through TCRdb and include only in-frame sequences with V and J called. Some clones fail to appear in such tables; in the studies checked, an unresolved V gene covers under half of the shortfall, and the cause of the remainder is unknown. The V and J calls and clone size are taken from that table; D and trimming were inferred from the DNA. The table for this sample lists about 990,000 clones; around three quarters of them were counted only once. The leading ten clones occupy under 0.8% of the sample.

CDR1 SEHNR and CDR2 FQNEAQ were looked up in the germline V gene (reference sequence). V loses 1 base, J loses 8 bases, and the germline ends lie 17 bases apart. Its CDR3 holds 16 amino acids, cysteine through phenylalanine. Here the CDR3 DNA is all that survives: 48 bases in frame from base 1. At least ten counts were recorded for this clone. This clone's antigen is unknown. One base away there is no much larger clone; base qualities are not given. What the study reported, not specific to this receptor: Rarefaction of sorted-subset datasets indicated incomplete sequencing despite the large sequencing depth. Pairwise subsampling indicated that sequencing depth was expected to affect the degree of clonotype sharing among donors. Naive subsets generally had larger estimated clonotype richness than memory subsets. Only blood was sampled, and tissue TCR repertoires likely differ from those in blood. Compared with non-shared clonotypes, the clonotypes found in all four sorted-subset donors had higher generation probabilities. When a handful of donors were compared, the shared fraction of clonotypes was roughly 5% for naive CD4, 3.5% for naive CD8, 2.3% for memory CD4, and around 0.37% for memory CD8. The genetic and exposure-history diversity represented was limited by the small number of donors.

The receptor was derived from a young man in good health. Some clones in this sample may be carry-over from other donors' samples. The chain is encoded by TRBV7-9 joined to TRBJ1-4; the D gene assignment is ambiguous. The sequencing input was memory CD4+ T cells from PBMCs. Per the publication, the cell subset or site label means: CD45RA-negative fraction. The nucleotide sequence is given as TGTGCCAGCAGCTTAGGGCCGAGAGGGAGCGGCGAAAAACTGTTTTTT. It encodes CASSLGPRGSGEKLFF.